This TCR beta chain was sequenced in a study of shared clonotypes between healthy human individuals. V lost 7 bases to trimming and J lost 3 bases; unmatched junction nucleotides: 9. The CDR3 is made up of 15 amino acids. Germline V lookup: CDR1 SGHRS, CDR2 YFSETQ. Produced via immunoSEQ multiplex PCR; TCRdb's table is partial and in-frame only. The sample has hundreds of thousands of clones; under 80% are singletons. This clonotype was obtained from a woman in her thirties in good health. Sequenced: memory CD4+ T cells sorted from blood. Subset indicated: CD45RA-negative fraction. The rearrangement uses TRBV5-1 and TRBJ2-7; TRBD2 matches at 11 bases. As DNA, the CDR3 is TGCGCCAGCTTCGGACTAGCGGGCTCACGCTACGAGCAGTACTTC. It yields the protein CASFGLAGSRYEQYF.